Detailed here is one T cell receptor (beta chain). TCRdb reprocessed the 5' RACE reads, with one entry per CDR3 protein and no DNA. Across roughly 150,000 distinct CDR3 sequences, the top ten clones capture under 3.5% of the sample. This CDR3 has 15 residues. CDR1 is MNHNS, CDR2 SASEGT, per germline. The data are from a study of monozygotic twins with inflammatory bowel disease. The source of this sequence is a human donor with ulcerative colitis or Crohn's disease, or a healthy co-twin of an affected twin (not recorded which). J is TRBJ2-3 and V is TRBV6-1; the TRBD1 assignment by TCRdb is unverifiable without DNA. The material sequenced was blood. Here the CDR3 reads CASRTRQGQSDTQYF.